Here is one T cell receptor beta chain with its context. The data derive from a study of cytomegalovirus exposure and HLA in healthy donors. Both 60 Vbeta primers and 13 Jbeta primers went into the PCR. This table comes from immunoSEQ multiplex PCR, and its TCRdb copy is limited to in-frame clones, with some not included. The data contain 110,000 to 150,000 clones, around 80% of them singletons. The sequence came from an older woman in good health and CMV-seropositive. Input material: PBMCs.

For the CDR3, the DNA is TGCGCCAGCAGCTTCTCAGGTTTCTCTGGAAACACCATATATTTT. Translated: CASSFSGFSGNTIYF. This chain uses TRBV5-1 with TRBJ1-3; D unclear. Germline V gene lookup returns CDR1 SGHRS and CDR2 YFSETQ. V was clipped by 2 bases and J by 0 bases, with 9 bases between them. The CDR3 consists of 15 residues.